This T cell receptor (beta chain) originates from a study of T cells after yellow fever vaccination. The overall study: Researchers used SMART-Seq v4 Ultra Low Input to prepare fractions that had low cell numbers.

On this clonotype: No antigen is known for it.

General study points: Abundant bulk-population clonotypes could contaminate the FACS-sorted repertoires.

Template switching with 5'RACE generated the TCR cDNA and added a universal primer site and UMIs. TCRdb re-called the 5' RACE reads with MiXCR, one entry per CDR3 protein. The table shows 620,000 or so distinct CDR3 sequences, with over 9% occurring only once. The CDR3 covers 18 residues. The V gene end was trimmed by 5 bases and the J gene end by 2 bases; junction bases not matched to a gene: 17. This clonotype was sampled from a man aged 25 to 40 who received the YFV17D yellow fever vaccine. The chain has TRBV12-3 or TRBV12-4 and TRBJ2-7; 8 bases are a match to TRBD1. Material: PBMCs, obtained on the day of the yellow fever booster vaccination. The CDR3 DNA sequence: TGTGCCAGCAGTCCTAACCTCGGGACAGGTGGGAAGCCCTACGAGCAGTACTTC. It yields the protein CASSPNLGTGGKPYEQYF.